Reported below is one T cell receptor (beta chain). Its antigen is as yet unknown. Constant-region priming of around 500 ng total RNA yielded TCR beta cDNA. Sequencing libraries for TCR beta derived from three nested multiplex PCR rounds that used slightly modified ARM-PCR. Researchers ran the first two PCR rounds for roughly 11 cycles each with TRBV1-TRBV30 forward primers and a C-beta reverse primer. TCRdb reprocessed the multiplex PCR reads with MiXCR, giving one entry per CDR3 protein. The data contain about 210,000 distinct CDR3 sequences, less than 65% of them singletons. This CDR3 comprises 12 residues. V was clipped by 0 bases and J by 8 bases, with 7 bases between them. CDR1 is MNHEY, CDR2 SVGAGI, per germline. Germline DNA was extracted alongside blood RNA, which was obtained from unsorted whole blood. Collection of about 4 milliliters of peripheral blood took place before surgery. These data come from a study of tumor-infiltrating lymphocytes in primary liver carcinoma. Study background: Yields of productive TCRbeta reads ranged from roughly 3.65 to 7.13 million per sample and were similar across tissue types. Study-wide points: Since sampling was bulk and unsorted, CD4+ and CD8+ repertoires were not compared. It was in tumors, not blood, that the top-250-clone fraction was significantly higher (p = 0.039).

The chain couples TRBV6-5 to TRBJ1-2; D is unclear. The clonotype comes from a woman aged 55-70 years with primary liver carcinoma and hepatitis B virus infection. Sequencing was carried out using peripheral blood. CDR3 sequence reads: CASSYSGIGYTF. The CDR3 DNA reads as TGTGCCAGCAGTTACTCTGGGATAGGCTACACCTTC.